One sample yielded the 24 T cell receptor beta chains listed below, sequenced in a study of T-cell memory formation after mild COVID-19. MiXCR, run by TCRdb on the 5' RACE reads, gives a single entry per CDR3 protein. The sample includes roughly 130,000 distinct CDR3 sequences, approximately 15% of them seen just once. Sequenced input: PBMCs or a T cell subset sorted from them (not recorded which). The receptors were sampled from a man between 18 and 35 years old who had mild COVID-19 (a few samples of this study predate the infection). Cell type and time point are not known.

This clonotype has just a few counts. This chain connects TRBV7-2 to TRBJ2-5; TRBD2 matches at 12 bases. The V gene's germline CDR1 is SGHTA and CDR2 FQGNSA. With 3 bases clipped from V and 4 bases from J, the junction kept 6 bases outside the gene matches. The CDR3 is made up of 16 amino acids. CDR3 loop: CASSFKPLAGGETQYF. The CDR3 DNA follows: TGTGCCAGCAGCTTCAAGCCACTAGCGGGGGGAGAGACCCAGTACTTC.

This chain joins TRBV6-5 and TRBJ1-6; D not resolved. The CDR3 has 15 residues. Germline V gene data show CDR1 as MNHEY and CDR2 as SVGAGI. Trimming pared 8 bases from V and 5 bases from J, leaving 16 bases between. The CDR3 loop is CASGRADGHNSPLHF. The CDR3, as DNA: TGTGCCAGCGGTAGGGCGGACGGGCATAATTCACCCCTCCACTTT.

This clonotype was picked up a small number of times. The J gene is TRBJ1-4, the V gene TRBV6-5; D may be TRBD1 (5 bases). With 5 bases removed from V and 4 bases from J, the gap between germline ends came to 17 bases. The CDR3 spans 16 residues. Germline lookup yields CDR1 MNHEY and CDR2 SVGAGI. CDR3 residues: CASSRKPGLLNEKLFF. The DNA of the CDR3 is TGTGCCAGCAGTCGGAAACCGGGACTGCTTAATGAAAAACTGTTTTTT.

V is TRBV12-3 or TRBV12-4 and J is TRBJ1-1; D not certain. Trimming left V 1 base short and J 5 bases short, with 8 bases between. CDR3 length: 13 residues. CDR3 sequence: CASSLGSGTEAFF. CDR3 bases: TGTGCCAGCAGTTTAGGATCCGGTACTGAAGCTTTCTTT.

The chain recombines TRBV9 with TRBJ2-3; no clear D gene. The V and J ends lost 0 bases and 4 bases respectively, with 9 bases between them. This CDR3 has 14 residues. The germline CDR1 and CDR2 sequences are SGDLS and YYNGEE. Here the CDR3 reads CASSVAWTADTQYF. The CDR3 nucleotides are TGTGCCAGCAGCGTAGCTTGGACGGCAGATACGCAGTATTTT. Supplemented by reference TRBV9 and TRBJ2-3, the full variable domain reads DSGVTQTPKHLITATGQRVTLRCSPRSGDLSVYWYQQSLDQGLQFLIQYYNGEERAKGNILERFSAQQFPDLHSELNLSSLELGDSALYFCASSVAWTADTQYFGPGTRLTVL.

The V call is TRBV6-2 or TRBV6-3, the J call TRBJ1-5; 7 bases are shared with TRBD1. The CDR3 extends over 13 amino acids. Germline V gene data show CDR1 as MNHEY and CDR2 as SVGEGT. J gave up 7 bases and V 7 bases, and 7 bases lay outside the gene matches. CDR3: CASTRQGSQPQHF. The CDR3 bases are TGTGCCAGCACCAGACAGGGCTCCCAGCCCCAGCATTTT.

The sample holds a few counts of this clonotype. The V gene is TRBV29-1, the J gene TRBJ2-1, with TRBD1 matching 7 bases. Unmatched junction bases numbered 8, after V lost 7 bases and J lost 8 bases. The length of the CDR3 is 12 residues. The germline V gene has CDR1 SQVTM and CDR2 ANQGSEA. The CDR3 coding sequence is TGCAGCGGATTGACAGGGATCGATGAGCAGTTCTTC. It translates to CSGLTGIDEQFF.

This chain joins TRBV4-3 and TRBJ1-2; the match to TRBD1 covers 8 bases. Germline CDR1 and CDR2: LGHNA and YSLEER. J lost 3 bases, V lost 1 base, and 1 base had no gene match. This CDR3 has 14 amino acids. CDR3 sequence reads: CASSQVDRDYGYTF. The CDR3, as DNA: TGCGCCAGCAGCCAAGTGGACAGGGACTATGGCTACACCTTC.

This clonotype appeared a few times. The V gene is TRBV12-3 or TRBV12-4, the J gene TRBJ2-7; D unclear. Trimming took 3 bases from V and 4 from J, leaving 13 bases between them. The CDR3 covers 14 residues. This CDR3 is CASSFGLVRYEQYF. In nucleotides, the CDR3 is TGTGCCAGCAGTTTTGGGCTTGTTCGGTACGAGCAGTACTTC.

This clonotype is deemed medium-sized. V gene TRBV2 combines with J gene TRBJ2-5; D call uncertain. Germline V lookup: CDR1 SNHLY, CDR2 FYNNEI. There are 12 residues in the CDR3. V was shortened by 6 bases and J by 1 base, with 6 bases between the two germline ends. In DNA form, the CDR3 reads TGTGCCAGCAGAAACGCCCAAGAGACCCAGTACTTC. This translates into CASRNAQETQYF. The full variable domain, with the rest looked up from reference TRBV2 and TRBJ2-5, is EPEVTQTPSHQVTQMGQEVILRCVPISNHLYFYWYRQILGQKVEFLVSFYNNEISEKSEIFDDQFSVERPDGSNFTLKIRSTKLEDSAMYFCASRNAQETQYFGPGTRLLVL.

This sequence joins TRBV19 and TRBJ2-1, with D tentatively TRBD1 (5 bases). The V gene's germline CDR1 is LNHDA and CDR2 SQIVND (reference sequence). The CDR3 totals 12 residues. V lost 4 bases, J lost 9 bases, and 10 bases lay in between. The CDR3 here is CASSSQGGEQFF. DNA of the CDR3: TGTGCCAGTAGTAGCCAGGGTGGTGAGCAGTTCTTC.

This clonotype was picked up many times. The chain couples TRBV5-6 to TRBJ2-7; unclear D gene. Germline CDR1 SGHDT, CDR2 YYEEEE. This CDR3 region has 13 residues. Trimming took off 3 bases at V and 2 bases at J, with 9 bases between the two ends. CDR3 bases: TGTGCCAGCAGCTCTGGGTCGCCCTACGAGCAGTACTTC. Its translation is CASSSGSPYEQYF.

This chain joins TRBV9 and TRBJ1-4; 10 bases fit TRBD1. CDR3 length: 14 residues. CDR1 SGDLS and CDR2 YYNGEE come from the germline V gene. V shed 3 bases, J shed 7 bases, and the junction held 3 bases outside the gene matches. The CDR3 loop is CASSGQGAGEKLFF. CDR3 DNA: TGTGCCAGCAGCGGACAGGGGGCCGGTGAAAAACTGTTTTTT.

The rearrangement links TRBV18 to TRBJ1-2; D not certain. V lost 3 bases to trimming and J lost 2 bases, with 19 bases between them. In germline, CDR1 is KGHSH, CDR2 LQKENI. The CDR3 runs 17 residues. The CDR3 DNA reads TGTGCCAGCTCACCGTTGCCCGACACGTCCCTGAACTATGGCTACACCTTC. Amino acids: CASSPLPDTSLNYGYTF.

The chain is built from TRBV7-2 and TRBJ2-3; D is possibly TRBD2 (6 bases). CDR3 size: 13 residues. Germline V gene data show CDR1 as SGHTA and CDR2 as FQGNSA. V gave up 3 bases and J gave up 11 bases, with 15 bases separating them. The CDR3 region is CASSFNFGGEQYF. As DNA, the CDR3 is TGTGCCAGCAGCTTTAATTTCGGCGGGGAGCAGTATTTT.

The CDR3 DNA follows: TGCGCCAGCAGCTTCGGGGAAACCGGGGAGCTGTTTTTT. Amino acids: CASSFGETGELFF. The chain employs TRBV5-1 and TRBJ2-2, with D perhaps matching TRBD2 (5 bases). Deletions cut 2 bases from V and 5 bases from J, with 7 bases between. This CDR3 is built from 13 residues. The germline gives CDR1 SGHRS, CDR2 YFSETQ.

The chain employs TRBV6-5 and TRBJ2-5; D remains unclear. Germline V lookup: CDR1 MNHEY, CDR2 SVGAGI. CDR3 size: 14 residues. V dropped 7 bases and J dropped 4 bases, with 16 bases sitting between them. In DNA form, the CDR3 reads TGTGCCAGCAAGTCAACCGCGCGTGGAGAGACCCAGTACTTC. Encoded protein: CASKSTARGETQYF.

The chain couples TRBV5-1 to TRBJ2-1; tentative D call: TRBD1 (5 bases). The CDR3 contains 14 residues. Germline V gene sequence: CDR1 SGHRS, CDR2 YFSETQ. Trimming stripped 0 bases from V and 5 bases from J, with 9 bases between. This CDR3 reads CASSLGPDNNEQFF. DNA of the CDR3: TGCGCCAGCAGCTTGGGTCCGGACAACAATGAGCAGTTCTTC.

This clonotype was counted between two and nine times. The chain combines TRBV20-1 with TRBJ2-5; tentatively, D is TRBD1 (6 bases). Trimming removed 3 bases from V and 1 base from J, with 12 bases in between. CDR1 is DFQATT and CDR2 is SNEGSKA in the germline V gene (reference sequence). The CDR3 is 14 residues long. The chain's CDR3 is CSARGTPSQETQYF. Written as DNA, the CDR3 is TGCAGTGCTAGGGGGACACCCAGCCAAGAGACCCAGTACTTC.

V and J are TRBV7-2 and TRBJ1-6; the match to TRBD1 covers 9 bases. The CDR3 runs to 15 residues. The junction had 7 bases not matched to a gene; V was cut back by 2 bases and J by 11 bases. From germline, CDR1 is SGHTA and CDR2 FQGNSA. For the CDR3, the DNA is TGTGCCAGCAGCTTATTGGGACAGGGCAGCACACCCCTCCACTTT. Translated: CASSLLGQGSTPLHF.

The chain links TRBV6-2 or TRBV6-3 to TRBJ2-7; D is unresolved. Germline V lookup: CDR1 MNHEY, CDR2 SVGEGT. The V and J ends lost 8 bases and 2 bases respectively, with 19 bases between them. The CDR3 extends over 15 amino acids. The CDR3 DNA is TGTGCCAGCTGGTCAGCTAAGGACCGTACCTACGAGCAGTACGTC. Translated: CASWSAKDRTYEQYV.

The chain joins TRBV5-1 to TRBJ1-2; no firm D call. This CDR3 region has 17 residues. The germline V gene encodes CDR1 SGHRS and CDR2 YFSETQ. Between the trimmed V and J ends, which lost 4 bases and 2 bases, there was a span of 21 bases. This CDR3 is CASSPRTPETSNYGYTF. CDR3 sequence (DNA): TGCGCCAGCAGCCCAAGGACTCCCGAAACTTCAAACTATGGCTACACCTTC.

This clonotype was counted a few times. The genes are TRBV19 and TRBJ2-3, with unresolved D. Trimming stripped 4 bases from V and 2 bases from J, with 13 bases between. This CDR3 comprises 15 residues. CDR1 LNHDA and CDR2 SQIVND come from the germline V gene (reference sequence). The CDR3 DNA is TGTGCCAGTAGTAAGGCAGGACCGAACACAGATACGCAGTATTTT. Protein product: CASSKAGPNTDTQYF.

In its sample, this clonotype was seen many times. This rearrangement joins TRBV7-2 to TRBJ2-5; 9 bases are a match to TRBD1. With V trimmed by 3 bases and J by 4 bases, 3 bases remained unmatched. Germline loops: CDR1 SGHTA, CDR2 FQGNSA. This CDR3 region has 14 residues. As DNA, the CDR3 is TGTGCCAGCAGCTTCCCGGACAGGGGAGAGACCCAGTACTTC. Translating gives CASSFPDRGETQYF. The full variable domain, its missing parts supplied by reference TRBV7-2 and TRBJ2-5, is GAGVSQSPSNKVTEKGKDVELRCDPISGHTALYWYRQSLGQGLEFLIYFQGNSAPDKSGLPSDRFSAERTGGSVSTLTIQRTQQEDSAVYLCASSFPDRGETQYFGPGTRLLVL.